This T cell receptor beta chain was sequenced in a study of regulatory T cells in long-lasting Graves disease. This clonotype was seen repeatedly, ten times or more. Described time point: newly diagnosed GD, antithyroid drugs for less than 3 months. Construction of the TCR library relied on RNA isolated from PBMCs. Sequencing libraries for TCR beta were prepared with iRepertoire HTBI primers and Arm-PCR of CDR3 regions. TCRdb independently ran MiXCR on the multiplex PCR reads; one entry per CDR3 protein. The sample lists about 350,000 distinct CDR3 sequences; over 15% were seen once. The CDR3 runs to 16 residues. Trimming took off 3 bases at V and 0 bases at J, with 14 bases between the two ends. Looked up from germline, CDR1 is ENHRY and CDR2 is SYGVKD. This same sample was also part of a study on T cells in Graves' hyperthyroidism and ophthalmopathy. That work adds: TCR CDR3 underwent first-round RT-PCR with the HTBI primer set.

Sequencing was performed on peripheral blood mononuclear cells (PBMCs), taken at new diagnosis, from a patient treated with antithyroid drugs. The rearrangement joins TRBV10-3 to TRBJ2-5; TRBD2 is a possible D gene (5 bases). The TCR originated in a middle-aged man with Graves disease. The CDR3 DNA follows: TGTGCCATCAGTGAAAGACGGGGTGGAAACCAAGAGACCCAGTACTTC. Protein product: CAISERRGGNQETQYF.